These 28 T cell receptor beta chains were all obtained from the same sample, sequenced in a study of cytomegalovirus exposure and HLA in healthy donors (dated by TCRdb to 2017 to 2019). The library was made by the immunoSEQ multiplex PCR assay. For the multiplex PCR, a mixture combining 60 forward primers for TCR Vbeta segments and 13 reverse primers for TCR Jbeta segments was used. TCRdb took over this immuneACCESS table, retaining in-frame rearrangements with V and J assigned. Such tables are incomplete; in checked studies, under half of the missing clones stem from an unresolved V gene, and the remainder is unexplained. The sample table shows roughly 190,000 clones, and around three quarters are seen once. Of the sample, over 1.5% falls within the top ten clones. The sequenced sample consisted of PBMCs. The receptors come from a woman in her thirties in good health and CMV-seronegative.

The chain uses TRBV7-2 and TRBJ2-7, with D possibly being TRBD2 (6 bases). The CDR3 has 16 amino acids. V was shortened by 1 base and J by 0 bases, with 13 bases between the two germline ends. The germline V gene has CDR1 SGHTA and CDR2 FQGNSA. DNA for the CDR3: TGTGCCAGCAGCTTAGTTGGAGGGCTCAGCTCCTACGAGCAGTACTTC. Residues: CASSLVGGLSSYEQYF.

J is TRBJ1-4 and V is TRBV18; tentative D call: TRBD1 (6 bases). Deletions cut 4 bases from V and 3 bases from J, with 12 bases between. Per the germline V gene, CDR1 is KGHSH and CDR2 is LQKENI. The CDR3 is made up of 15 amino acids. CDR3 bases: TGTGCCAGCTCACTCCGACAGGTTTCTAATGAAAAACTGTTTTTT. It codes for CASSLRQVSNEKLFF.

V usage is TRBV5-1 and J usage is TRBJ1-2; tentative D call: TRBD1 (6 bases). Germline-derived CDR1 and CDR2 are SGHRS and YFSETQ. This CDR3 comprises 14 residues. With 4 bases removed from V and 3 bases from J, the gap between germline ends came to 13 bases. The CDR3 DNA sequence: TGCGCCAGCAGCGTAACCGGGACATACTATGGCTACACCTTC. As protein: CASSVTGTYYGYTF. Combining the CDR3 with reference TRBV5-1 and TRBJ1-2 gives the whole variable domain KAGVTQTPRYLIKTRGQQVTLSCSPISGHRSVSWYQQTPGQGLQFLFEYFSETQRNKGNFPGRFSGRQFSNSRSEMNVSTLELGDSALYLCASSVTGTYYGYTFGSGTRLTVV.

CDR3 region: CASSSTGLEQYF. The CDR3 nucleotides are TGTGCCAGCAGCTCGACAGGGCTCGAGCAGTACTTC. The chain combines TRBV11-2 with TRBJ2-7; TRBD1 agrees at 7 bases. Per the germline V gene, CDR1 is SGHAT and CDR2 is FQNNGV. The CDR3 has 12 amino acids. V lost 4 bases, J lost 6 bases, and 3 bases stayed unmatched.

This clone was counted only a few times. The chain couples TRBV6-5 to TRBJ2-7; 12 nucleotides match TRBD2. The CDR3 extends over 15 amino acids. Losses at the gene ends were 5 bases for V and 4 bases for J; bases not matched to a gene: 6. Germline CDR1 is MNHEY and CDR2 is SVGAGI. The CDR3 loop is CASSRRLAGVYEQYF. In nucleotides, the CDR3 is TGTGCCAGCAGTCGAAGACTAGCGGGAGTTTACGAGCAGTACTTC.

As for this clone: The sample carries other DNA sequences with the same CDR3. This chain uses TRBV4-1 with TRBJ1-1; D gene unclear. CDR1 is MGHRA, CDR2 YSYEKL, per germline. The CDR3 spans 14 residues. Trimming shortened V by 0 bases and J by 1 base, and 6 bases separated the two germline ends. The CDR3 sequence: CASSQDSRNTEAFF. CDR3 DNA sequence: TGCGCCAGCAGCCAAGATTCTCGGAACACTGAAGCTTTCTTT.

This chain links TRBV9 with TRBJ2-7; TRBD1 matches at 8 bases. In germline, CDR1 is SGDLS, CDR2 YYNGEE. Trimming removed 4 bases from V and 2 bases from J; junction bases left unmatched: 5. The CDR3 has 14 amino acids. CDR3 region: CASSQTGATYEQYF. As DNA, the CDR3 is TGTGCCAGCAGCCAGACAGGGGCGACCTACGAGCAGTACTTC.

The gene calls are TRBV5-5 and TRBJ1-1; possible D gene TRBD1, 5 bases. This CDR3 has 15 residues. Germline CDR1 is SGHKS and CDR2 is YYEKEE (reference sequence). Trimming took off 0 bases at V and 4 bases at J, with 13 bases between the two ends. The CDR3: CASSLGSGEVTEAFF. The CDR3 coding sequence is TGTGCCAGCAGCTTGGGGTCGGGGGAGGTCACTGAAGCTTTCTTT.

The rearrangement links TRBV19 to TRBJ1-1; the D is unclear. The V end was cut by 6 bases, the J end by 5 bases, with 19 bases between. This CDR3 spans 15 amino acids. CDR1 LNHDA and CDR2 SQIVND come from the germline V gene (reference sequence). The CDR3 loop is CASRLTSTTGTEAFF. For the CDR3, the DNA is TGTGCCAGTAGGTTAACATCAACTACCGGGACTGAAGCTTTCTTT.

V is TRBV4-1 and J is TRBJ2-4; the D is unclear. The V gene lost 4 bases and the J gene lost 0 bases, with 7 bases spanning the gap. Germline V gene sequence: CDR1 MGHRA, CDR2 YSYEKL. There are 14 residues in the CDR3. CDR3 residues: CASSPRLAKNIQYF. The CDR3, as DNA: TGCGCCAGCAGCCCGAGGTTAGCCAAAAACATTCAGTACTTC.

The V gene is TRBV9, the J gene TRBJ1-2; D call uncertain. Germline CDR1 and CDR2: SGDLS and YYNGEE. V was cut by 7 bases and J by 5 bases, with 12 bases left in between. This CDR3 comprises 12 residues. CDR3 bases: TGTGCCAGCCTGTCCCGGGGTTATGGCTACACCTTC. Its translation is CASLSRGYGYTF.

The chain uses TRBV6-5 and TRBJ1-3; D is undetermined. This CDR3 is 15 amino acids long. Trimming removed 2 bases from V and 4 bases from J, with 12 bases in between. Germline V lookup: CDR1 MNHEY, CDR2 SVGAGI. The CDR3 DNA reads as TGTGCCAGCAGTTACGCTAGACCGGCAGGAAACACCATATATTTT. Translation gives CASSYARPAGNTIYF.

This chain connects TRBV7-8 to TRBJ1-2; 8 bases map to TRBD1. The trim removed 5 bases at V and 1 base at J, leaving 15 bases unmatched. Germline-derived CDR1 and CDR2 are SGHVS and FQNEAQ. The CDR3 has 18 residues. CDR3 protein: CASSHNMVVRGHNYGYTF. CDR3 in DNA: TGTGCCAGCAGCCATAACATGGTAGTCAGGGGGCATAACTATGGCTACACCTTC.

The chain has TRBV5-1 and TRBJ2-5; 9 positions agree with TRBD2. Losses at the gene ends were 3 bases for V and 1 base for J; bases not matched to a gene: 4. The germline V gene encodes CDR1 SGHRS and CDR2 YFSETQ. The CDR3 runs 15 residues. The CDR3 here is CASSSGLAVQETQYF. CDR3 DNA: TGCGCCAGCAGCTCGGGACTAGCTGTCCAAGAGACCCAGTACTTC.

The CDR3 nucleotides read TGTGCCAGCAGCCCCGCGGTGAGGCGGGGTTGGACAGGTGACACAGATACGCAGTATTTT. Translation: CASSPAVRRGWTGDTDTQYF. V gene TRBV9 combines with J gene TRBJ2-3; D possibly corresponds to TRBD1 (7 bases). The V gene's germline CDR1 is SGDLS and CDR2 YYNGEE. The V end was cut by 4 bases, the J end by 2 bases, with 29 bases between. CDR3 size: 20 residues.

The gene calls are TRBV5-1 and TRBJ1-4, with D perhaps matching TRBD1 (6 bases). The V gene's germline CDR1 is SGHRS and CDR2 YFSETQ. Trimming shortened V by 0 bases and J by 8 bases, and 8 bases separated the two germline ends. The length of the CDR3 is 13 residues. The CDR3 reads CASSLVGHEKLFF. The CDR3 region has the DNA TGCGCCAGCAGCTTGGTGGGACACGAAAAACTGTTTTTT. Variable domain in full (rest from reference TRBV5-1 and TRBJ1-4): KAGVTQTPRYLIKTRGQQVTLSCSPISGHRSVSWYQQTPGQGLQFLFEYFSETQRNKGNFPGRFSGRQFSNSRSEMNVSTLELGDSALYLCASSLVGHEKLFFGSGTQLSVL.

The chain links TRBV4-3 to TRBJ1-5; D not resolved. The V gene lost 0 bases and the J gene lost 1 base, with 4 bases spanning the gap. The CDR3 has 14 amino acids. The V gene's germline CDR1 is LGHNA and CDR2 YSLEER. As DNA, the CDR3 is TGCGCCAGCAGCCAAGAGAGCAGCAATCAGCCCCAGCATTTT. This codes for CASSQESSNQPQHF.

This clone has just a few counts. V usage is TRBV2 and J usage is TRBJ2-1; TRBD2 agrees at 11 bases. Trimming cost V 10 bases and J 5 bases; bases outside gene matches: 13. Germline values: CDR1 SNHLY, CDR2 FYNNEI. CDR3 size: 16 residues. This CDR3 reads CAINHPLGLADNEQFF. CDR3 sequence (DNA): TGTGCCATAAATCATCCCTTGGGACTAGCGGACAATGAGCAGTTCTTC.

This clone was seen a few times. The rearrangement uses TRBV30 and TRBJ2-7; TRBD1 agrees at 10 bases. This CDR3 is 15 amino acids long. Trimming removed 1 base from V and 3 bases from J; junction bases left unmatched: 6. The germline gives CDR1 GTSNPN, CDR2 SVGIG (reference sequence). CDR3 sequence reads: CAWSAHDRGLYEQYF. The DNA of the CDR3 is TGTGCCTGGAGTGCTCATGACAGGGGGCTCTACGAGCAGTACTTC.

The chain is built from TRBV19 and TRBJ1-2; D is undetermined. CDR3 length equals 14 residues. The V end lost 3 bases, the J end lost 10 bases, and 18 bases lay between the germline ends. The germline gives CDR1 LNHDA, CDR2 SQIVND (reference sequence). The DNA for the CDR3 is TGTGCCAGTAGTATCGTTGGAGTTTTTTACGACTACACCTTC. Translated: CASSIVGVFYDYTF.

The rearrangement links TRBV11-1 to TRBJ1-3; D unclear. The germline V gene encodes CDR1 SGHAT and CDR2 FQDESV (reference sequence). Trimming took 5 bases from V and 7 from J, leaving 12 bases between them. The CDR3 runs to 13 residues. The CDR3 reads CASSLILGNTIYF. DNA of the CDR3: TGTGCCAGCAGCCTCATTCTCGGGAACACCATATATTTT.

This clone was observed once. The V and J genes are TRBV7-3 and TRBJ2-5, with 8 bases matching TRBD2. Germline CDR1 is SGHTA and CDR2 is FQGTGA. The ends lost 5 bases at V and 1 base at J; junction bases unmatched: 3. The CDR3 spans 14 residues. This chain's CDR3 is CASSPSGGQETQYF. The CDR3 nucleotides read TGTGCCAGCAGCCCCAGCGGGGGCCAAGAGACCCAGTACTTC.

This clone has only one observation. The gene calls are TRBV4-1 and TRBJ1-3, with 7 positions matching TRBD1. Trimming removed 3 bases from V and 4 bases from J; junction bases left unmatched: 6. Looked up from germline, CDR1 is MGHRA and CDR2 is YSYEKL. The CDR3 is made up of 15 amino acids. The CDR3 DNA reads as TGCGCCAGCAGCCAGACCGGGACAGAGGGAAACACCATATATTTT. This gives the protein CASSQTGTEGNTIYF.

This chain joins TRBV7-9 and TRBJ2-1; TRBD2 matches 11 bases. V was pared by 5 bases and J by 9 bases, with 6 bases of the junction left unmatched. Germline CDR1 and CDR2: SEHNR and FQNEAQ (reference sequence). There are 14 residues in the CDR3. This chain's CDR3 is CASSPGTSGLEQFF. The CDR3 nucleotides are TGTGCCAGCAGCCCAGGGACTAGCGGTCTTGAGCAGTTCTTC. Supplemented by reference TRBV7-9 and TRBJ2-1, the full variable domain reads DTGVSQNPRHKITKRGQNVTFRCDPISEHNRLYWYRQTLGQGPEFLTYFQNEAQLEKSRLLSDRFSAERPKGSFSTLEIQRTEQGDSAMYLCASSPGTSGLEQFFGPGTRLTVL.

The chain joins TRBV5-5 to TRBJ1-2; a weak D match, TRBD1 (6 bases). The CDR3 runs 14 residues. Per the germline V gene, CDR1 is SGHKS and CDR2 is YYEKEE (reference sequence). V was trimmed by 4 bases and J by 8 bases, leaving 18 bases between them. The CDR3 here is CASSITGTPEGYTF. The CDR3, as DNA: TGTGCCAGCAGCATAACCGGGACACCCGAGGGCTACACCTTC.

The rearrangement joins TRBV15 to TRBJ2-5; 14 nucleotides align to TRBD2. J was trimmed by 2 bases and V by 5 bases; bases with no gene match: 4. CDR1 is LNHNV, CDR2 YYDKDF, per germline (reference sequence). There are 16 residues in the CDR3. CDR3 sequence reads: CATSAWTSGRQETQYF. The CDR3 DNA reads as TGTGCCACCAGCGCCTGGACTAGCGGGAGGCAAGAGACCCAGTACTTC.

The V call is TRBV7-2, the J call TRBJ2-1; D is unresolved. Germline lookup yields CDR1 SGHTA and CDR2 FQGNSA. V gave up 2 bases and J gave up 4 bases, with 12 bases separating them. This CDR3 region has 15 residues. The chain's CDR3 is CASSLSPREYNEQFF. The CDR3 DNA sequence: TGTGCCAGCAGCTTATCCCCCCGAGAATACAATGAGCAGTTCTTC.

A single count supports this clone. The V call is TRBV6-5, the J call TRBJ1-3; TRBD1 agrees at 7 bases. V gave up 5 bases and J gave up 8 bases; unmatched junction bases: 6. This CDR3 has 13 residues. CDR1 and CDR2 (germline): MNHEY, SVGAGI. CDR3 loop: CASSTDRVDTIYF. The CDR3 nucleotides read TGTGCCAGCAGTACCGACAGGGTGGACACCATATATTTT.